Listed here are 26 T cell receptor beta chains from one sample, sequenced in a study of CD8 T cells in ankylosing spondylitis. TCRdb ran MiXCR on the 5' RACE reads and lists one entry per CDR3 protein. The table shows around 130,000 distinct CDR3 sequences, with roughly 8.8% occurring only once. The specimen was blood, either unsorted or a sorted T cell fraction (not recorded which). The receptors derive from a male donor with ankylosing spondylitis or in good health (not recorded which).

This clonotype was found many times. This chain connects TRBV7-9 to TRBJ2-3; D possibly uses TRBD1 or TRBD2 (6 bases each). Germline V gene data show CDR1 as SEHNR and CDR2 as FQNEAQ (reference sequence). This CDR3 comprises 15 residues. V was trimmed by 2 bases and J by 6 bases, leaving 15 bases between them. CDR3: CASSLSGARLDTQYF. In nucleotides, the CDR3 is TGTGCCAGCAGCTTATCGGGGGCAAGGCTGGATACGCAGTATTTT.

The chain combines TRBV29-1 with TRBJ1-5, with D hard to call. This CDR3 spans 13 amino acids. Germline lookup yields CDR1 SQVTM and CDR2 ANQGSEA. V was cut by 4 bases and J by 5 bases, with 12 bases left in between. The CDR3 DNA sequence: TGCAGCGTTGCATGGGAAGTGGATCAGCCCCAGCATTTT. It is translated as CSVAWEVDQPQHF.

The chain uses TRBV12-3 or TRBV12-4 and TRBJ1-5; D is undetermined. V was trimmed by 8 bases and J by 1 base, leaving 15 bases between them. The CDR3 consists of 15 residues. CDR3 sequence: CASGREGGSNQPQHF. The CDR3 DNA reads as TGTGCCAGCGGTAGAGAGGGTGGGAGCAATCAGCCCCAGCATTTT.

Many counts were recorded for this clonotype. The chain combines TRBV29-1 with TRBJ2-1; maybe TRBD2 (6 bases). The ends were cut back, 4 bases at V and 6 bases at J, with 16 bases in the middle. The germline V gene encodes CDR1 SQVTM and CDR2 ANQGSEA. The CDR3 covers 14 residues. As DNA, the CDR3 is TGCAGCGTTGCGGTTCGCGGGACCATCAATGAGCAGTTCTTC. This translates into CSVAVRGTINEQFF.

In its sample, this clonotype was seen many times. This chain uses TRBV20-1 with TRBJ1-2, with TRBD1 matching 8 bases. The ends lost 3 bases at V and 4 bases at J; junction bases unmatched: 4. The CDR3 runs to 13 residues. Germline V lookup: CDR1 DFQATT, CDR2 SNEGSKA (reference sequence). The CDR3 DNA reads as TGCAGTGCTAGGGCAGGGGGCAGCTATGGCTACACCTTC. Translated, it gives CSARAGGSYGYTF.

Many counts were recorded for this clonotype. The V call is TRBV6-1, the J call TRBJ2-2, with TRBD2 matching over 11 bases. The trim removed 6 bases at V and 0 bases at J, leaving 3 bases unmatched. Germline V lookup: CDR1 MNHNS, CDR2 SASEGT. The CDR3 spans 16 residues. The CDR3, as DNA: TGTGCCAGCAGAGGACTAGCGGGTGCGAACACCGGGGAGCTGTTTTTT. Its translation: CASRGLAGANTGELFF.

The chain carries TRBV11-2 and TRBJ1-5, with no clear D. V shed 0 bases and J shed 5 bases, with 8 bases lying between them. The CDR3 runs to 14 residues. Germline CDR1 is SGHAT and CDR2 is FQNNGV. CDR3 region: CASSLDPQDQPQHF. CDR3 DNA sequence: TGTGCCAGCAGCTTAGATCCCCAGGATCAGCCCCAGCATTTT. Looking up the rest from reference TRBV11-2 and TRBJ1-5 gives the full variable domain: EAGVAQSPRYKIIEKRQSVAFWCNPISGHATLYWYQQILGQGPKLLIQFQNNGVVDDSQLPKDRFSAERLKGVDSTLKIQPAKLEDSAVYLCASSLDPQDQPQHFGDGTRLSIL.

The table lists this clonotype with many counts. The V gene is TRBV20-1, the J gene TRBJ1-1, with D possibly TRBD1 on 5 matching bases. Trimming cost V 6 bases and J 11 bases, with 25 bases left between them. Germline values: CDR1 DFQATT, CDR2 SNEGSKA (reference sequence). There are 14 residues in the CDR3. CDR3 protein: CSAERPGRMLGAFF. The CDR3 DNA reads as TGCAGTGCGGAAAGACCGGGACGGATGCTGGGGGCTTTCTTT.

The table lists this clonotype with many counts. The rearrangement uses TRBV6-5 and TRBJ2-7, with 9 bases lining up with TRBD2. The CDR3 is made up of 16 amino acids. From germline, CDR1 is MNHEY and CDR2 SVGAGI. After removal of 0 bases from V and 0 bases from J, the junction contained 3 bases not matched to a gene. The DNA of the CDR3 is TGTGCCAGCAGTTACTCGTTTAGCGGGAGCTCCTACGAGCAGTACTTC. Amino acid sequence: CASSYSFSGSSYEQYF.

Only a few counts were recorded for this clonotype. CDR3 coding DNA: TGTGCCAGCAGTAAACAGGGACGTCCCTACGAGCAGTACTTC. Translation gives CASSKQGRPYEQYF. J is TRBJ2-7 and V is TRBV27; the D gene is possibly TRBD1 (6 bases). The CDR3 is 14 amino acids. Trimming cost V 5 bases and J 2 bases, with 13 bases left between them. Germline CDR1 MNHEY, CDR2 SMNVEV (reference sequence).

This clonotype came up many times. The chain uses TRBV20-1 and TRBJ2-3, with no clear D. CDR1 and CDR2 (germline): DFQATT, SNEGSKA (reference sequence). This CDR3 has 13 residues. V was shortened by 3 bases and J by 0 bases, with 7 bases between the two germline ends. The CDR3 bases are TGCAGTGCTAGGGGTCCTAGCACAGATACGCAGTATTTT. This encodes CSARGPSTDTQYF.

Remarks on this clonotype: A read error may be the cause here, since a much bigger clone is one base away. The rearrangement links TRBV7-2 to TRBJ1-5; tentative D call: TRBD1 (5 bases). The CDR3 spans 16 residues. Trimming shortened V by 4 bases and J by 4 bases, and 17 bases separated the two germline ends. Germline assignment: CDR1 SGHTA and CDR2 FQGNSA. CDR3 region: CASSSGQGGRNQPQHF. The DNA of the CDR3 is TGTGCCAGCAGCTCAGGTCAGGGAGGACGGAATCAGCCCCAGCATTTT.

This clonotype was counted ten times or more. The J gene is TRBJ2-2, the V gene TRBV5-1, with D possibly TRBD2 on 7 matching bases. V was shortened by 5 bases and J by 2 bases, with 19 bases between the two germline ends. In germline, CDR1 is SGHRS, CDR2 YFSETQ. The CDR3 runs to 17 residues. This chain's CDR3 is CASRMRGQRINTGELFF. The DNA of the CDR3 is TGCGCCAGCAGGATGCGGGGGCAGCGGATCAACACCGGGGAGCTGTTTTTT.

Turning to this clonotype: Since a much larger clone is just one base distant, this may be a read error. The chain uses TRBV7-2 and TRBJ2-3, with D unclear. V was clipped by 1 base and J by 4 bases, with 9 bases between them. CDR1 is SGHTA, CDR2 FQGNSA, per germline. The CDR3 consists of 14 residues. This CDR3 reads CASSLVGIADTQYF. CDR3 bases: TGTGCCAGCAGCTTAGTCGGAATAGCAGATACGCAGTATTTT.

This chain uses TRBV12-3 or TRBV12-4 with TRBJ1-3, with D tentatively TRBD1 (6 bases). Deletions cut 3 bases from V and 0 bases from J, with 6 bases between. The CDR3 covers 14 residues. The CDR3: CASSLDSSGNTIYF. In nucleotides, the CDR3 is TGTGCCAGCAGTTTGGACAGCTCTGGAAACACCATATATTTT.

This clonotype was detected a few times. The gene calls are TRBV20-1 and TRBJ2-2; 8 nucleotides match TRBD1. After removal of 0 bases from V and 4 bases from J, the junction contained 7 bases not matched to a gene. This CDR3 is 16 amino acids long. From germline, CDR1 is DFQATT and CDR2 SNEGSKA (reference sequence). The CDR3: CSARESGQEGTGELFF. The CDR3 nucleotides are TGCAGTGCTAGAGAGTCGGGACAGGAGGGCACCGGGGAGCTGTTTTTT.

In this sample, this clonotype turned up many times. CDR3 protein: CASSFGSSGANVLTF. The CDR3 region has the DNA TGCGCCAGCAGCTTTGGGAGCTCTGGGGCCAACGTCCTGACTTTC. The chain carries TRBV5-1 and TRBJ2-6; D possibly corresponds to TRBD2 (5 bases). The V gene's germline CDR1 is SGHRS and CDR2 YFSETQ. The CDR3 sequence is 15 residues long. The V and J ends lost 2 bases and 0 bases respectively, with 6 bases between them.

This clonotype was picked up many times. The CDR3 region is CSATRTSGNTIYF. CDR3 in DNA: TGCAGCGCAACCAGGACCTCTGGAAACACCATATATTTT. V and J are TRBV29-1 and TRBJ1-3; D is unresolved. The germline gives CDR1 SQVTM, CDR2 ANQGSEA. Trimming removed 7 bases at V and 0 bases at J, with 10 bases between. The CDR3 runs 13 residues.

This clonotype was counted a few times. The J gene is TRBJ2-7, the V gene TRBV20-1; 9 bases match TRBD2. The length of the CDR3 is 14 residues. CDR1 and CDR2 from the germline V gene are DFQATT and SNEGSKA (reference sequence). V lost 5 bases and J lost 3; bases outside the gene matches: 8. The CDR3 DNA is TGCAGTGCTCCCATCGCGACTAGCGGCTACGAGCAGTACTTC. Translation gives CSAPIATSGYEQYF.

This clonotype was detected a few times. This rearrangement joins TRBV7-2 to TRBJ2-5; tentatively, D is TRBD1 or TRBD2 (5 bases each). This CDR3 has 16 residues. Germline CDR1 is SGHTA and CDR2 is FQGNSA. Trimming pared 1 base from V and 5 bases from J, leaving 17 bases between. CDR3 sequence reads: CASSLVFGGLSETQYF. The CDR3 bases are TGTGCCAGCAGCTTAGTTTTTGGGGGTTTGTCGGAGACCCAGTACTTC.

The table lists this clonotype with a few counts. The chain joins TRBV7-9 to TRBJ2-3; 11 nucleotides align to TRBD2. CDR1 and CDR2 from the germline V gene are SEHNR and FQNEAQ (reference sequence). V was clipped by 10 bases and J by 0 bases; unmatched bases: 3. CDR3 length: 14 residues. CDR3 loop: CATRLAGSTDTQYF. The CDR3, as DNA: TGTGCCACTAGACTAGCGGGAAGCACAGATACGCAGTATTTT.

CDR3 region: CASSLGSSFPGELFF. DNA of the CDR3: TGTGCCAGCAGCTTAGGGTCTAGTTTCCCCGGGGAGCTGTTTTTT. This sequence joins TRBV7-3 and TRBJ2-2, with D unresolved. Trimming cost V 2 bases and J 6 bases, with 13 bases left between them. Germline-derived CDR1 and CDR2 are SGHTA and FQGTGA. CDR3 length: 15 residues.

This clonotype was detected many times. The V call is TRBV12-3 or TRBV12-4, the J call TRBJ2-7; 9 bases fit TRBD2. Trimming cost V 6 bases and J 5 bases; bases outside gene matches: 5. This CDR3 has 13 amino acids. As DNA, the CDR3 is TGTGCCAGCAGAATAGCGGGAGCTCACGAGCAGTACTTC. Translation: CASRIAGAHEQYF.

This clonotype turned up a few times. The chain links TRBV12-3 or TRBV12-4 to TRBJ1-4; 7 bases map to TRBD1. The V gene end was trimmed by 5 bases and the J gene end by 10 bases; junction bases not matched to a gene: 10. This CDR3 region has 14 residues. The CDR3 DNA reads TGTGCCAGCAGTCCCAGACAGGGTTTCGGAAAACTGTTTTTT. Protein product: CASSPRQGFGKLFF.

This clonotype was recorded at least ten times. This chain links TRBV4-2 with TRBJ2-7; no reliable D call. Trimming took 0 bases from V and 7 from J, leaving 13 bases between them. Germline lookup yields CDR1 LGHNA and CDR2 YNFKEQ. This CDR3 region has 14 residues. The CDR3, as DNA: TGTGCCAGCAGCCAAGATTACCCGGGTCGGGAGCAGTACTTC. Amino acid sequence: CASSQDYPGREQYF.

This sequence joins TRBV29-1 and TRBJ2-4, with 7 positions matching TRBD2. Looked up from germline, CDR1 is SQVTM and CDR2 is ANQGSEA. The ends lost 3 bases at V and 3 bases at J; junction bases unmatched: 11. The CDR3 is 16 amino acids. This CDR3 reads CSVDLVVAGNKNIQYF. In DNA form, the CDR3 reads TGCAGCGTTGATTTGGTTGTAGCGGGCAACAAAAACATTCAGTACTTC.